The 10 T cell receptor beta chains below were found in one sample sequenced in a study of cytomegalovirus exposure and HLA in healthy donors. Clones were sequenced by immunoSEQ multiplex PCR, and TCRdb holds only the in-frame ones, with some missing. The repertoire holds about 220,000 clones, with more than 75% as singletons. Sequencing was done on a sample of PBMCs. These receptor sequences come from a man aged 18 to 30 in good health and CMV-seronegative.

V usage is TRBV19 and J usage is TRBJ1-1; no definite D call. V gave up 0 bases and J gave up 3 bases, with 8 bases separating them. Germline lookup yields CDR1 LNHDA and CDR2 SQIVND (reference sequence). The CDR3 extends over 14 amino acids. The CDR3 spells CASSIDAVYTEAFF. In DNA form, the CDR3 reads TGTGCCAGTAGTATAGACGCAGTCTACACTGAAGCTTTCTTT.

The V call is TRBV28, the J call TRBJ1-3; tentatively, D is TRBD1 (5 bases). Trimming cost V 4 bases and J 1 base, with 8 bases left between them. Germline CDR1 is MDHEN and CDR2 is SYDVKM. CDR3 length: 14 residues. CDR3 sequence: CASSSPGSGNTIYF. In nucleotides, the CDR3 is TGTGCCAGCAGTTCCCCAGGGTCTGGAAACACCATATATTTT.

The chain is built from TRBV5-8 and TRBJ1-6, with a weak D call TRBD1 (6 bases). Trimming pared 1 base from V and 7 bases from J, leaving 15 bases between. The CDR3 is 16 amino acids. Germline V gives CDR1 SGHTS, CDR2 YDEGEE. Written as DNA, the CDR3 is TGTGCCAGCAGCTTGTTTAGGGGGACGGTAAATTCACCCCTCCACTTT. Its translation: CASSLFRGTVNSPLHF.

Remarks on this clone: An end of the junction differs from the germline gene, which may be a read error. The chain has TRBV7-7 and TRBJ1-3; possibly TRBD1 for D (5 bases). The CDR3 runs 15 residues. The V gene's germline CDR1 is SSHAT and CDR2 FNYEAQ (reference sequence). The CDR3 region is CASSEGLNSGNTIYF. The CDR3 DNA sequence: TGTGCTAGCAGTGAGGGACTGAACTCTGGAAACACCATATATTTT.

The chain links TRBV9 to TRBJ2-1; unclear D gene. The CDR3 spans 13 residues. With 0 bases removed from V and 9 bases from J, the gap between germline ends came to 10 bases. Germline values: CDR1 SGDLS, CDR2 YYNGEE. CDR3 bases: TGTGCCAGCAGCGTAGTAGAGTCCGGTGAGCAGTTCTTC. Its protein product is CASSVVESGEQFF.

This clone was seen a single time. The V and J genes are TRBV27 and TRBJ1-1; 8 bases are shared with TRBD1. This CDR3 is 13 amino acids long. Trimming removed 6 bases from V and 1 base from J; junction bases left unmatched: 1. Germline loops: CDR1 MNHEY, CDR2 SMNVEV (reference sequence). The CDR3 sequence: CASSGQGNTEAFF. Written as DNA, the CDR3 is TGTGCCAGCAGCGGACAGGGGAACACTGAAGCTTTCTTT.

CDR3: CASSAKYAAYEQYF. CDR3 coding DNA: TGCGCCAGCAGTGCTAAGTATGCGGCCTACGAGCAGTACTTC. The rearrangement links TRBV10-1 to TRBJ2-7; D gene unclear. There are 14 residues in the CDR3. Germline CDR1 and CDR2: WNHNN and SYGVQD (reference sequence). V lost 4 bases and J 2 bases, leaving 12 bases between the germline ends.

CDR3 coding DNA: TGTGCCAGCAGCCAGGGACAGGGAGTGGCTTTCTTT. This encodes CASSQGQGVAFF. V gene TRBV6-5 combines with J gene TRBJ1-1; 9 bases map to TRBD1. J was trimmed by 11 bases and V by 6 bases; bases with no gene match: 7. Germline V gene lookup returns CDR1 MNHEY and CDR2 SVGAGI. The length of the CDR3 is 12 residues.

The chain links TRBV6-5 to TRBJ2-2; TRBD2 matches 13 bases. Germline V gene sequence: CDR1 MNHEY, CDR2 SVGAGI. CDR3 length equals 15 residues. V shed 5 bases and J 4 bases; nucleotides not matched to a gene: 1. CDR3 sequence: CASSGLAGVTGELFF. CDR3 coding DNA: TGTGCCAGCAGTGGACTAGCGGGGGTCACCGGGGAGCTGTTTTTT.

This sequence joins TRBV19 and TRBJ1-1, with 10 bases aligning to TRBD1. The CDR3 has 13 amino acids. Germline V CDR1 and CDR2: LNHDA, SQIVND (reference sequence). V lost 8 bases, J lost 0 bases, and 0 bases stayed unmatched. CDR3 residues: CASGTGVNTEAFF. The DNA of the CDR3 is TGTGCCAGTGGGACAGGGGTGAACACTGAAGCTTTCTTT.